Listed below are T cell receptor beta chains from one sample, sequenced in a study of cytomegalovirus exposure and HLA in healthy donors. The method was immunoSEQ multiplex PCR; TCRdb's version includes in-frame clones alone and lacks a portion of them. The sample records about 130,000 clones, 81% being singletons. Source material: PBMCs. The receptor source for this set is a woman aged 40 to 50 in good health and CMV-seropositive. Both conserved end residues are part of each CDR3. Each record gives: clone size, J gene, V gene, D gene, CDR3 DNA, CDR3 protein. A D gene is named only where the DNA matches it firmly. Clone size is stated in some rows and not others, as once, few, many or a class when expanded.

>.|TRBJ1-2|TRBV29-1|TRBD1
TGCAGCGTTGAAGATTGGACAGGGCCTAACTATGGCTACACCTTC
CSVEDWTGPNYGYTF
>few|TRBJ2-6|TRBV6-1|.
TGTGCCAGCCACAGGCTCTCTGGGGCCAACGTCCTGACTTTC
CASHRLSGANVLTF
>.|TRBJ2-2|TRBV9|TRBD1
TGTGCCAGCAGCGTAGATGGGACAGGGGGCTACACCGGGGAGCTGTTTTTT
CASSVDGTGGYTGELFF
>.|TRBJ1-4|TRBV10-1|.
TGCGCCAGCGGCGGTGGAGGGGTAGGCGAAAAACTGTTTTTT
CASGGGGVGEKLFF
>.|TRBJ1-2|TRBV30|.
TGTGCCTGGAGGCAGGGTTCCTATGGCTACACCTTC
CAWRQGSYGYTF
>.|TRBJ2-7|TRBV7-2|TRBD2
TGTGCCAGCAGCCAGATGGGAGGGAGCGTCTACGAGCAGTACTTC
CASSQMGGSVYEQYF
>.|TRBJ1-2|TRBV7-9|.
TGTGCCAGCAGCTTATCCCTACCTAGTTATGGCTACACCTTC
CASSLSLPSYGYTF
>.|TRBJ2-7|TRBV5-1|TRBD2
TGCGCCAGCAGCTTCAATGCGGGAGCCCCCTACGAGCAGTACTTC
CASSFNAGAPYEQYF
>few|TRBJ1-1|TRBV4-1|.
TGCGCCAGCAGCCTAACGTCAGGGCCGGGCGCTGAAGCTTTCTTT
CASSLTSGPGAEAFF
>.|TRBJ2-1|TRBV29-1|.
TGCAGCACCTCCGACAGGTTCTACAATGAGCAGTTCTTC
CSTSDRFYNEQFF
>.|TRBJ1-2|TRBV5-8|TRBD1
TGTGCCAGCAGCTCCCGGACAGGGGCTGGCTACACCTTC
CASSSRTGAGYTF
>once|TRBJ1-1|TRBV4-1|.
TGCGCCAGCAGCCAAGATCTGGCGGGGAGGACTGAAGCTTTCTTT
CASSQDLAGRTEAFF
>.|TRBJ1-1|TRBV28|.
TGTGCCTGCTCAGGGGTGTTGGACACTGAAGCTTTCTTT
CACSGVLDTEAFF
>.|TRBJ1-3|TRBV11-2|TRBD1
TGTGCCAGCAGCCCCGGACAGGGGGCAACTGGAAACACCATATATTTT
CASSPGQGATGNTIYF
>few|TRBJ1-3|TRBV28|.
TGTGCCAGCAGTTTCGGGTTGAGAACCTCTGGAAACACCATATATTTT
CASSFGLRTSGNTIYF